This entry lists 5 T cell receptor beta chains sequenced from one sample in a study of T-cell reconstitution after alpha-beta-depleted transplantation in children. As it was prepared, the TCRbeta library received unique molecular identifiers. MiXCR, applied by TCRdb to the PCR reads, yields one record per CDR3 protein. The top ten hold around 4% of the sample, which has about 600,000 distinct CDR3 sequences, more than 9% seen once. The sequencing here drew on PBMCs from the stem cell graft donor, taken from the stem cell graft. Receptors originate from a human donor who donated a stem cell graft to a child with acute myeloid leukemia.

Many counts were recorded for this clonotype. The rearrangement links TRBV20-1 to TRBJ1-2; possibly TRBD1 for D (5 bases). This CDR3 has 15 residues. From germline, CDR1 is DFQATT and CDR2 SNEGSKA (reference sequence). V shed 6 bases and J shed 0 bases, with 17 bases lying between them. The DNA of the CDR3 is TGCAGTGCCCTTGAGAGGGGAACTACTAACTATGGCTACACCTTC. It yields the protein CSALERGTTNYGYTF.

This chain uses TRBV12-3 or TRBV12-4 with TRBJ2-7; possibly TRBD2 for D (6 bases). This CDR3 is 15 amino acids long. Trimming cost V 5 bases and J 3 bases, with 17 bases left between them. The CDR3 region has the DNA TGTGCCAGCAGTACCCAAGCGGGTAAGGGCTACGAGCAGTACTTC. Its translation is CASSTQAGKGYEQYF.

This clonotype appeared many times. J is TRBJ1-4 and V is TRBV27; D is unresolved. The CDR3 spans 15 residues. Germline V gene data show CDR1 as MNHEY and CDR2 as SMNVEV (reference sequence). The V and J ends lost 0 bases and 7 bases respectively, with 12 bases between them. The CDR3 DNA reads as TGTGCCAGCAGTTTATCTGTGGCCGGCGGTGAAAAACTGTTTTTT. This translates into CASSLSVAGGEKLFF.

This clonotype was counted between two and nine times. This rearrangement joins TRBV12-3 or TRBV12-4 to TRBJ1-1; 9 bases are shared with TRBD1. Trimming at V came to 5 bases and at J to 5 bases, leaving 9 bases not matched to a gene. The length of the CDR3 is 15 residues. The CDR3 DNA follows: TGTGCCAGCAGTCCGACCGGGACAGGGAGAACTGAAGCTTTCTTT. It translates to CASSPTGTGRTEAFF.

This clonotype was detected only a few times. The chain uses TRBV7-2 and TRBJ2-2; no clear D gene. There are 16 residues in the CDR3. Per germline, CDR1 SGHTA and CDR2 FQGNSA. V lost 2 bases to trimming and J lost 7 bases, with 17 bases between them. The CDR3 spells CASSLSRAGRVGELFF. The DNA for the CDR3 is TGTGCCAGCAGCTTATCTCGGGCCGGCAGAGTCGGGGAGCTGTTTTTT.